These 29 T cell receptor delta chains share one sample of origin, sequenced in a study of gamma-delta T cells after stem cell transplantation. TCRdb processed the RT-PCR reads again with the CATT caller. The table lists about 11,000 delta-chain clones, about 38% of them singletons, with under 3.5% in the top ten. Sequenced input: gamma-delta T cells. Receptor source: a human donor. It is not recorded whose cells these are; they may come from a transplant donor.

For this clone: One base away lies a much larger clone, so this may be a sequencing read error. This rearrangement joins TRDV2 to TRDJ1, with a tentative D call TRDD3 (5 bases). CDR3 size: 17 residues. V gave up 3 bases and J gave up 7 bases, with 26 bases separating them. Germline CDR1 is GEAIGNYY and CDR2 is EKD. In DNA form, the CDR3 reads TGTGCCTGTGACCCCAGACGAGGGGGTCTGGTGGCTCCTAAACTCATCTTT. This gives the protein CACDPRRGGLVAPKLIF.

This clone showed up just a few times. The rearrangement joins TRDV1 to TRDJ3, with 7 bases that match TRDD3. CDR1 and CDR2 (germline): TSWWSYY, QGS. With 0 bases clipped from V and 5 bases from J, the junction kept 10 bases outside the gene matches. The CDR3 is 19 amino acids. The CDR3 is CALGELEWGTLRDTRQMFF. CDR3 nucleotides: TGTGCTCTTGGGGAACTGGAATGGGGGACTCTGAGGGACACCCGACAGATGTTTTTC.

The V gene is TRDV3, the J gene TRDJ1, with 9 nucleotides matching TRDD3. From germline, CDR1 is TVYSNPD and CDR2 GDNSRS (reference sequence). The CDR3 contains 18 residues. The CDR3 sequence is CAISYDWGRPFGPDKLIF. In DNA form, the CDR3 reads TGTGCGATTTCCTACGACTGGGGGAGACCTTTCGGGCCCGATAAACTCATCTTT.

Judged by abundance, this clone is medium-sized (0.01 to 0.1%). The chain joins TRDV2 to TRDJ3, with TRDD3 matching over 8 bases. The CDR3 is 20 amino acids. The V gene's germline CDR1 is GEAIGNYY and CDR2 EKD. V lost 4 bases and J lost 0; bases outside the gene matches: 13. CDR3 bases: TGTGCCTGTGATTCACTTGGGGGATCGAAAAGCTCCTGGGACACCCGACAGATGTTTTTC. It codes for CACDSLGGSKSSWDTRQMFF.

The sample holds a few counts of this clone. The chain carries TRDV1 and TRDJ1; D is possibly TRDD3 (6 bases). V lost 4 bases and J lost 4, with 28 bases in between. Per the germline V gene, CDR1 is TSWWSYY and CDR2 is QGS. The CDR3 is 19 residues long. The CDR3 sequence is CALGGPFHSTGLSGDKLIF. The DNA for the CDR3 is TGTGCTCTTGGGGGACCTTTCCACTCCACTGGGCTCAGCGGCGATAAACTCATCTTT.

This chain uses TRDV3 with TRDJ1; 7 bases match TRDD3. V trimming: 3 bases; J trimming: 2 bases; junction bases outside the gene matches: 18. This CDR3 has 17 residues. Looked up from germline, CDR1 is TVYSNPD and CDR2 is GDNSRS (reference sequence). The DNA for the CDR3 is TGTGCCTTACCGGGTAGGGGAGTCTGGGGGGAGACCGATAAACTCATCTTT. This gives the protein CALPGRGVWGETDKLIF.

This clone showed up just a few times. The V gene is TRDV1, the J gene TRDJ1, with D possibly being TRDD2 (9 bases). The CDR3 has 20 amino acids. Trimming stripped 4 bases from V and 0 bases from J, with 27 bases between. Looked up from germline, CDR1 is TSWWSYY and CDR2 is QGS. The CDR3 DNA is TGTGCTCTTGGGGCACACCTTCCTACAGTCTGGGGGACTTACACCGATAAACTCATCTTT. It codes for CALGAHLPTVWGTYTDKLIF.

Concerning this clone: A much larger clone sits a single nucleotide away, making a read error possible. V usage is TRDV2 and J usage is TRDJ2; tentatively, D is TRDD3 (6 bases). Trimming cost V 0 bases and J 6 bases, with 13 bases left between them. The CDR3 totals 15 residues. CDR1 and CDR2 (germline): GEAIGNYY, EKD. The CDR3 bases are TGTGCCTGTGACACCGTGGGGGCTACGTCAGCACAACTCTTCTTT. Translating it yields CACDTVGATSAQLFF.

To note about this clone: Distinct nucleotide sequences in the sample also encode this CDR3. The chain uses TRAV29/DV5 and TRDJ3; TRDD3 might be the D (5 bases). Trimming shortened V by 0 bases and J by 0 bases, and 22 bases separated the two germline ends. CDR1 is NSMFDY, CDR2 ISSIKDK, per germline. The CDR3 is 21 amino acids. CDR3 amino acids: CAASGGVRVWASSWDTRQMFF. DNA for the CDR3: TGTGCAGCAAGCGGGGGCGTACGGGTCTGGGCTAGCTCCTGGGACACCCGACAGATGTTTTTC.

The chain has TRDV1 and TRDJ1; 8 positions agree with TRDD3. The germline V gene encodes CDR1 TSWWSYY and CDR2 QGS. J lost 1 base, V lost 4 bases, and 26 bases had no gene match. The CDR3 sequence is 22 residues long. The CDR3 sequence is CALGGSYRLRGQGYAFTDKLIF. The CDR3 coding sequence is TGTGCTCTTGGGGGTAGCTATCGGCTACGAGGCCAGGGATACGCTTTCACCGATAAACTCATCTTT.

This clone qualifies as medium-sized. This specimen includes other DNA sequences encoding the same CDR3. DNA of the CDR3: TGTGCCTGTGACAAACTGGGGGATACATTGACAGCACAACTCTTCTTT. Amino acid sequence: CACDKLGDTLTAQLFF. The gene calls are TRDV2 and TRDJ2; TRDD3 matches 12 bases. The CDR3 is 16 residues long. From germline, CDR1 is GEAIGNYY and CDR2 EKD. V lost 2 bases to trimming and J lost 2 bases; unmatched junction nucleotides: 2.

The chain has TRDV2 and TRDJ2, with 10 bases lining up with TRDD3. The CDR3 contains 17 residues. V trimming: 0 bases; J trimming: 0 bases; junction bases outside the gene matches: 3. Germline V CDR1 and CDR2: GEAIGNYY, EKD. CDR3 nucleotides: TGTGCCTGTGACACCGTTCTGGGGGATACTTTGACAGCACAACTCTTCTTT. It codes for CACDTVLGDTLTAQLFF.

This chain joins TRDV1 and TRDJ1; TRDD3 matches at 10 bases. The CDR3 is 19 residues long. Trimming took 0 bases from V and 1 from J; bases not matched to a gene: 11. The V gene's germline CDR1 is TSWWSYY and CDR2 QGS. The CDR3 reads CALGELVPFYWGITDKLIF. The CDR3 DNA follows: TGTGCTCTTGGGGAACTGGTGCCCTTTTACTGGGGGATCACCGATAAACTCATCTTT.

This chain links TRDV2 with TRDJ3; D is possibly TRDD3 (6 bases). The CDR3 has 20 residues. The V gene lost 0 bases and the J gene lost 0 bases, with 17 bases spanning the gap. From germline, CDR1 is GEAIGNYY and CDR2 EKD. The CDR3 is CACDTRGGTPCSWDTRQMFF. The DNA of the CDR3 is TGTGCCTGTGACACCAGGGGGGGGACCCCCTGCTCCTGGGACACCCGACAGATGTTTTTC.

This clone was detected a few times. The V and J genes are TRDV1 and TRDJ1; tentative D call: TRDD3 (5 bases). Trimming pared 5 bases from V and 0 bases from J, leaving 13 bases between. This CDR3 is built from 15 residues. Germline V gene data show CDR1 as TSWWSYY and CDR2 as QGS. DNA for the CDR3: TGTGCTCTTGGGTTAACGGGGACTTACACCGATAAACTCATCTTT. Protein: CALGLTGTYTDKLIF.

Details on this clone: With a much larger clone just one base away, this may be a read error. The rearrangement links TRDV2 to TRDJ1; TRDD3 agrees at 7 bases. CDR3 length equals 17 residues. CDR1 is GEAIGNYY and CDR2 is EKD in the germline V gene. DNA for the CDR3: TGTGCCAGTGACACCGTGGACTGGGGATCGTACACCGATAAACTCATCTTT. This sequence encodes CASDTVDWGSYTDKLIF.

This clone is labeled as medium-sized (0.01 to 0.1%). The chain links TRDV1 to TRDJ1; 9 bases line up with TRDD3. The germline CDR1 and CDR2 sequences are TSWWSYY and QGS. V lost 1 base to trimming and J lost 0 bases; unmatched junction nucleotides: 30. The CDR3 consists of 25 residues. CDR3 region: CALGEPPGTLSRVYWGYAYTDKLIF. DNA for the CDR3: TGTGCTCTTGGGGAACCCCCGGGCACACTTTCCCGCGTTTACTGGGGATACGCTTACACCGATAAACTCATCTTT.

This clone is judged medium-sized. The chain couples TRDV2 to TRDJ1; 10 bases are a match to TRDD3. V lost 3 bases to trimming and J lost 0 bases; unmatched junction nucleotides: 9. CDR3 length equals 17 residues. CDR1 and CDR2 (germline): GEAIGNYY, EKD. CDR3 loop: CACDPQLGDEYTDKLIF. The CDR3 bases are TGTGCCTGTGACCCCCAACTGGGGGATGAATACACCGATAAACTCATCTTT.

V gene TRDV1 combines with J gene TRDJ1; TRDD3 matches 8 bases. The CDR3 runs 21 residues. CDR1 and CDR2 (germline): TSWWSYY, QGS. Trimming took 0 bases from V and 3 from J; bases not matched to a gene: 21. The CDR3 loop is CALGELRGLLGAPAFADKLIF. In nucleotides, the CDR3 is TGTGCTCTTGGGGAACTACGAGGGCTACTGGGGGCTCCGGCGTTCGCCGATAAACTCATCTTT.

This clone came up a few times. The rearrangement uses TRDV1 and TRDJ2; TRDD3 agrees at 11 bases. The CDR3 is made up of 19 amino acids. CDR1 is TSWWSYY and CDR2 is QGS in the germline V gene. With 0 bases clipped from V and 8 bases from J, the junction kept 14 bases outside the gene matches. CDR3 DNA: TGTGCTCTTGGGGAACTAGGTGGCCGGCTGGGGGATACTCCGGCACAACTCTTCTTT. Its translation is CALGELGGRLGDTPAQLFF.

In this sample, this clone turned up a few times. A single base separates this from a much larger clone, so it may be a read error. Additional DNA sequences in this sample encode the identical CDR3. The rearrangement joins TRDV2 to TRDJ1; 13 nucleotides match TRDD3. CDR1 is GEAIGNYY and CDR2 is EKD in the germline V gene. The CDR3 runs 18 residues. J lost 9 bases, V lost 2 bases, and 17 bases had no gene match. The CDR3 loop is CACDKGYWGIRGRSELIF. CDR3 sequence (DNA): TGTGCCTGTGACAAGGGATACTGGGGGATACGCGGCCGGAGTGAACTCATCTTT.

This CDR3 is CACDTCKICRWDPYTDKLIF. In DNA, the CDR3 is TGTGCCTGTGACACCTGTAAGATCTGTCGCTGGGACCCGTACACCGATAAACTCATCTTT. J is TRDJ1 and V is TRDV2; tentatively, D is TRDD3 (5 bases). There are 20 residues in the CDR3. V was clipped by 0 bases and J by 0 bases, with 25 bases between them. The germline V gene encodes CDR1 GEAIGNYY and CDR2 EKD.

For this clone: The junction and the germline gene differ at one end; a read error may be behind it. CDR3 nucleotides: TGTGCCTGTGGCACCTTCCCGTACTGGGGGGGGACGGCAAAACTCTTCTTT. Translating gives CACGTFPYWGGTAKLFF. V and J are TRDV2 and TRDJ2, with 8 bases identical to TRDD3. Germline V gene sequence: CDR1 GEAIGNYY, CDR2 EKD. The CDR3 totals 17 residues.

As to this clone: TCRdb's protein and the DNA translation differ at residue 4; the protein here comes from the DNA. CDR3 sequence reads: CACGTYWGNYTDKLIF. CDR3 coding DNA: TGTGCCTGTGGCACGTACTGGGGGAACTACACCGATAAACTCATCTTT. The gene calls are TRDV2 and TRDJ1, with 9 bases identical to TRDD3. The CDR3 spans 16 residues. CDR1 and CDR2 (germline): GEAIGNYY, EKD. V shed 5 bases, J shed 0 bases, and the junction held 9 bases outside the gene matches.

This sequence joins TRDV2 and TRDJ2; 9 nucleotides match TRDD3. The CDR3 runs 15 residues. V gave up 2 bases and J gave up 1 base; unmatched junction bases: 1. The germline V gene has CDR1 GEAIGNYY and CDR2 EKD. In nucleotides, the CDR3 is TGTGCCTGTGACAAACTGGGGGATTTGACAGCACAACTCTTCTTT. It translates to CACDKLGDLTAQLFF.

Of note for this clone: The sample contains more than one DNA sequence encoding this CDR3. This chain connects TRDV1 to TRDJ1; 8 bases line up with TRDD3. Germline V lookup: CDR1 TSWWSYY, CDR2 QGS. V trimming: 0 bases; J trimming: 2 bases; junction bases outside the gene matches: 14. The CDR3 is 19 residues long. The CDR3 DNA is TGTGCTCTTGGGGAACTTGTCCCGGGGGGGATAAGAGGAACCGATAAACTCATCTTT. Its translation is CALGELVPGGIRGTDKLIF.

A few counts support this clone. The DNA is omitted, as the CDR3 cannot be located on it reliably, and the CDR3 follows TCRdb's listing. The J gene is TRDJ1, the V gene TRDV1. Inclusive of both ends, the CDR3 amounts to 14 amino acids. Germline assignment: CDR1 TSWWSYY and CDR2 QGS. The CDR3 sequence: CALWEGARADKLIF.

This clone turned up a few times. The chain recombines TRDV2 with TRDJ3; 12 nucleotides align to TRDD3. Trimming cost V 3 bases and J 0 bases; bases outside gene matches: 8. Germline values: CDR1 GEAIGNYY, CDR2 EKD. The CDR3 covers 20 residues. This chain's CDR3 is CACDSYWGILSSWDTRQMFF. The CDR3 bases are TGTGCCTGTGACTCATACTGGGGGATACTGAGCTCCTGGGACACCCGACAGATGTTTTTC.

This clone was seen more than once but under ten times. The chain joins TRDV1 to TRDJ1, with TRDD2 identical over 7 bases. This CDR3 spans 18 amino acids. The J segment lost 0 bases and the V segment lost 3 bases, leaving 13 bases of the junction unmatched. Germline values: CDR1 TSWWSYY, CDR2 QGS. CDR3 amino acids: CALGDPGPSSMYTDKLIF. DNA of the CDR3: TGTGCTCTTGGGGATCCCGGGCCTTCCTCTATGTACACCGATAAACTCATCTTT.